This T cell receptor (beta chain) was profiled in a study of T cell responses to AZD1222 COVID-19 vaccine. Study results and limitations: Reportedly, nearly half of unique spike TCRs recognized epitopes outside B.1.351/B.1.1.7 mutations. The study sampled repertoires only after the peak T cell response.

Remarks on this clone: Its antigen is currently unknown.

Profiled with immunoSEQ multiplex PCR; TCRdb holds only in-frame clones, not every one. The repertoire holds roughly 130,000 clones, with approximately 90% as singletons. The input for sequencing was peripheral blood, taken on day 0 of AZD1222 vaccination. This TCR was recovered from an adult in good health.

The chain's CDR3 is CASSYGGQAYYEQYF. CDR3 sequence (DNA): TGTGCCAGCAGTTACGGAGGACAGGCCTACTACGAGCAGTACTTC. The gene calls are TRBV6-5 and TRBJ2-7, with TRBD1 matching over 7 bases. The CDR3 is made up of 15 amino acids. Germline V gene data show CDR1 as MNHEY and CDR2 as SVGAGI. J lost 3 bases, V lost 2 bases, and 7 bases had no gene match.